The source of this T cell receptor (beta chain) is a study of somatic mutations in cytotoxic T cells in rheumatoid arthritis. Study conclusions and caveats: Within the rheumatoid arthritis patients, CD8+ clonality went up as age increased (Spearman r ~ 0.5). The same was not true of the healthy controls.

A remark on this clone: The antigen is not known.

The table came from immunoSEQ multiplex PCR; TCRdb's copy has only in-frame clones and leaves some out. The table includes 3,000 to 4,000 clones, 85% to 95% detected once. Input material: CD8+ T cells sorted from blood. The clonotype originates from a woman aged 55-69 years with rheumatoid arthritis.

The CDR3 spells CASSWGTSPAEQYF. CDR3 sequence (DNA): TGCGCCAGCAGCTGGGGGACAAGTCCGGCCGAGCAGTACTTC. This rearrangement joins TRBV5-1 to TRBJ2-7; TRBD1 might be the D (6 bases). V was shortened by 3 bases and J by 6 bases, with 16 bases between the two germline ends. CDR1 is SGHRS and CDR2 is YFSETQ in the germline V gene. This CDR3 contains 14 residues. The full variable domain, its missing parts supplied by reference TRBV5-1 and TRBJ2-7, is KAGVTQTPRYLIKTRGQQVTLSCSPISGHRSVSWYQQTPGQGLQFLFEYFSETQRNKGNFPGRFSGRQFSNSRSEMNVSTLELGDSALYLCASSWGTSPAEQYFGPGTRLTVT.